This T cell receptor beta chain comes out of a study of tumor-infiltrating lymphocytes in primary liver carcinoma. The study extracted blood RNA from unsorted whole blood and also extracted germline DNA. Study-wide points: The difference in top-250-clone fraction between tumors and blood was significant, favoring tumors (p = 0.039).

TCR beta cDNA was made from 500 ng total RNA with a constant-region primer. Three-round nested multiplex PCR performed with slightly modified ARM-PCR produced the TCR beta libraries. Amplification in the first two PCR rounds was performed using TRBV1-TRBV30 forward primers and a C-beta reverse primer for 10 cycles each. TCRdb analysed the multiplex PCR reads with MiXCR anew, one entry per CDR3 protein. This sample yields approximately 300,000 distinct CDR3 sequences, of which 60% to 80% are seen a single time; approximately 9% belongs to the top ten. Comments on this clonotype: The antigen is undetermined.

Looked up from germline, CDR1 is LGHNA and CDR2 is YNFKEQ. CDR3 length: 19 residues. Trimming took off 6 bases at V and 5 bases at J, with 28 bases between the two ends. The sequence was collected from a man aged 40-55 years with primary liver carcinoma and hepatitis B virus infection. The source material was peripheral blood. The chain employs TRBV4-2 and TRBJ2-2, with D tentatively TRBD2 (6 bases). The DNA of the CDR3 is TGTGCCAGCAGTCTAGACTTGGGGGTTAGCGGAACCGGGACCGGGGAGCTGTTTTTT. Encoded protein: CASSLDLGVSGTGTGELFF.